This TCR beta chain derives from a study of shared clonotypes between healthy human individuals. Concerning this clone itself: This CDR3 is also generated by other DNA sequences in the sample.

Original handling: As immunoSEQ supplied junction-only sequences (without quality scores), filtering differed. Sequencing was performed with immunoSEQ multiplex PCR; in TCRdb, only in-frame clones are kept and a portion is missing. Clone size and the V and J calls come from that table; the DNA yielded D and trimming. Found here are under 2.5 million clones, less than 95% of them singletons; the top ten hold 0.37%. The sample was naive CD4+ T cells from PBMCs. Subset of the sample: CD45RA+ positively selected. This clonotype was sampled from a young man in good health. Some clones in this sample may be carry-over from other donors' samples.

The CDR3: CASSLGTGGQPQHF. The CDR3 coding sequence is TGCGCCAGCAGCCTAGGGACAGGGGGGCAGCCCCAGCATTTT. This chain uses TRBV5-1 with TRBJ1-5; 11 nucleotides agree with TRBD1. The ends lost 4 bases at V and 7 bases at J; junction bases unmatched: 4. CDR3 size: 14 residues. Germline V gene data show CDR1 as SGHRS and CDR2 as YFSETQ.